These 16 T cell receptor beta chains originate from one sample sequenced in a study of read filtering for tumor transcriptome and immune sequencing. From approximately 430 ng of RNA, a library with molecular barcoded alpha/delta and beta/gamma adaptors was made. Each CDR3 protein gets one entry after TCRdb re-called the reads with MiXCR. This sample has some 120,000 distinct CDR3 sequences, with 13% found just once. Sequenced input: a population of CD138-negative cells sorted from bone marrow. The source is a donor at least 40 years old with multiple myeloma.

There are many counts of this clonotype. The chain has TRBV5-1 and TRBJ2-1; 9 nucleotides match TRBD2. V gave up 3 bases and J gave up 5 bases; unmatched junction bases: 21. The CDR3 extends over 20 amino acids. Germline V gene data show CDR1 as SGHRS and CDR2 as YFSETQ. CDR3 sequence reads: CASSSFSGGYRIAYHNEQFF. CDR3 coding DNA: TGCGCCAGCAGCTCCTTTAGCGGGGGCTACCGAATAGCATACCACAATGAGCAGTTCTTC.

Ten or more counts support this clonotype. The chain couples TRBV10-3 to TRBJ2-5; D assignment may be TRBD1 or TRBD2 (5 bases each). CDR1 ENHRY and CDR2 SYGVKD come from the germline V gene. The V end lost 2 bases, the J end lost 7 bases, and 8 bases lay between the germline ends. The CDR3 runs to 12 residues. CDR3 in amino acids: CAISEGGGTQYF. In DNA, the CDR3 is TGTGCCATCAGTGAGGGGGGTGGGACCCAGTACTTC.

This clonotype has a count of ten or more. V is TRBV2 and J is TRBJ2-1, with TRBD2 matching over 7 bases. This CDR3 contains 13 residues. The germline CDR1 and CDR2 sequences are SNHLY and FYNNEI. The V gene end was trimmed by 6 bases and the J gene end by 4 bases; junction bases not matched to a gene: 3. The CDR3 here is CASSERGYNEQFF. The CDR3 DNA sequence: TGTGCCAGCAGCGAGCGGGGTTACAATGAGCAGTTCTTC.

Many counts were recorded for this clonotype. V and J are TRBV12-3 or TRBV12-4 and TRBJ1-1; possibly TRBD1 for D (5 bases). V gave up 5 bases and J gave up 1 base, with 11 bases separating them. The CDR3 totals 14 residues. CDR3 region: CASSTGRRNTEAFF. CDR3 in DNA: TGTGCCAGCAGTACGGGACGGCGGAACACTGAAGCTTTCTTT.

In its sample, this clonotype was seen many times. The rearrangement links TRBV7-9 to TRBJ2-7; possible D gene TRBD1, 6 bases. This CDR3 region has 14 residues. Trimming took off 2 bases at V and 2 bases at J, with 10 bases between the two ends. Germline CDR1 SEHNR, CDR2 FQNEAQ (reference sequence). CDR3 region: CASSLRTGTYEQYF. The CDR3 DNA follows: TGTGCCAGCAGCTTACGAACAGGGACCTACGAGCAGTACTTC.

This clonotype showed up many times. The chain joins TRBV5-1 to TRBJ2-2; the D gene is possibly TRBD2 (5 bases). The CDR3 runs to 16 residues. Trimming left V 7 bases short and J 5 bases short, with 21 bases between. Germline assignment: CDR1 SGHRS and CDR2 YFSETQ. The CDR3 is CASSTARAPGTGELFF. CDR3 bases: TGCGCCAGCTCCACTGCGCGGGCTCCCGGAACCGGGGAGCTGTTTTTT.

On this clonotype: A much bigger clone sits one base away, suggesting this may be a read error. The V call is TRBV6-5, the J call TRBJ2-7, with TRBD2 identical over 14 bases. This CDR3 is 17 amino acids long. Germline V gene sequence: CDR1 MNHEY, CDR2 SVGAGI. V lost 7 bases and J lost 2; bases outside the gene matches: 10. CDR3 residues: CASNSGTSGSRAYEQYF. CDR3 bases: TGTGCCAGCAATTCCGGGACTAGCGGGAGTAGGGCCTACGAGCAGTACTTC.

The sample holds many counts of this clonotype. V usage is TRBV6-5 and J usage is TRBJ2-7, with a possible D match to TRBD1 (6 bases). The CDR3 is 14 residues long. CDR1 is MNHEY, CDR2 SVGAGI, per germline. V lost 3 bases to trimming and J lost 0 bases, with 9 bases between them. The CDR3 spells CASSYGRGSYEQYF. The CDR3 bases are TGTGCCAGCAGTTATGGCAGGGGCTCCTACGAGCAGTACTTC.

This clonotype was picked up many times. This chain uses TRBV29-1 with TRBJ1-1; D may be TRBD1 (6 bases). Trimming removed 6 bases at V and 1 base at J, with 6 bases between. Germline V gene sequence: CDR1 SQVTM, CDR2 ANQGSEA. CDR3 length equals 11 residues. The CDR3 region has the DNA TGCAGCGTACAGGGGAACACTGAAGCTTTCTTT. It is translated as CSVQGNTEAFF. The full variable domain, in which reference TRBV29-1 and TRBJ1-1 provide the parts outside the CDR3, is SAVISQKPSRDICQRGTSLTIQCQVDSQVTMMFWYRQQPGQSLTLIATANQGSEATYESGFVIDKFPISRPNLTFSTLTVSNMSPEDSSIYLCSVQGNTEAFFGQGTRLTVV.

In this sample, this clonotype turned up many times. CDR3 amino acids: CASSLDATNEKLFF. CDR3 DNA sequence: TGTGCCAGTAGTTTGGACGCAACTAATGAAAAACTGTTTTTT. This chain uses TRBV19 with TRBJ1-4; D gene ambiguous. Trimming cost V 5 bases and J 0 bases, with 7 bases left between them. The CDR3 loop spans 14 amino acids. Germline assignment: CDR1 LNHDA and CDR2 SQIVND (reference sequence).

This clonotype was found many times. V gene TRBV6-1 combines with J gene TRBJ2-2, with 12 bases identical to TRBD1. V gave up 4 bases and J gave up 5 bases; unmatched junction bases: 8. Germline values: CDR1 MNHNS, CDR2 SASEGT. This CDR3 has 17 amino acids. The CDR3 is CASSVNPGQGATGELFF. The CDR3 DNA is TGTGCCAGCAGTGTTAATCCGGGACAGGGGGCAACCGGGGAGCTGTTTTTT.

In this sample, this clonotype turned up many times. The chain uses TRBV9 and TRBJ2-1; 12 nucleotides match TRBD2. The ends lost 4 bases at V and 5 bases at J; junction bases unmatched: 16. CDR3 length: 19 residues. CDR1 is SGDLS, CDR2 YYNGEE, per germline. CDR3 protein: CASSSSGGLAGLVNNEQFF. CDR3 DNA sequence: TGTGCCAGCAGCTCAAGTGGTGGACTAGCGGGACTGGTTAACAATGAGCAGTTCTTC.

This clonotype was recorded many times. The chain recombines TRBV4-1 with TRBJ1-5, with D possibly being TRBD1 (5 bases). This CDR3 has 16 residues. Deletions cut 0 bases from V and 9 bases from J, with 18 bases between. CDR1 is MGHRA and CDR2 is YSYEKL in the germline V gene. The DNA of the CDR3 is TGCGCCAGCAGCCAAGAGGGGGGTTCAGCTGCCGGGCCCCAGCATTTT. It is translated as CASSQEGGSAAGPQHF.

About this clonotype itself: A much larger clone differs from this one at a single base, so this may be a read error. The genes are TRBV11-2 and TRBJ2-2, with D perhaps TRBD2 (6 bases). CDR1 is SGHAT, CDR2 FQNNGV, per germline. There are 14 residues in the CDR3. V lost 2 bases to trimming and J lost 5 bases, with 9 bases between them. The CDR3 spells CASSLPGTTGELFF. The CDR3 DNA follows: TGTGCCAGCAGCTTACCGGGGACTACCGGGGAGCTGTTTTTT.

In this sample, this clonotype turned up many times. The rearrangement joins TRBV20-1 to TRBJ2-1, with a possible D match to TRBD1 (6 bases). The CDR3 length is 13 residues. In germline, CDR1 is DFQATT, CDR2 SNEGSKA (reference sequence). V lost 4 bases to trimming and J lost 6 bases, with 13 bases between them. The CDR3 nucleotides read TGCAGTGCTACGCGGACAGCCGGCAATGAGCAGTTCTTC. Residues: CSATRTAGNEQFF.

On this clonotype itself: A much larger clone is a single base away; this may be a read error. The rearrangement links TRBV29-1 to TRBJ1-1, with D possibly being TRBD1 (5 bases). Germline CDR1 reads SQVTM; CDR2 reads ANQGSEA. The CDR3 runs 14 residues. Deletions cut 3 bases from V and 1 base from J, with 12 bases between. CDR3 bases: TGCAGCGTTGATCTTACAGGATCGAACACTGAAGCTTTCTTT. Translated, it gives CSVDLTGSNTEAFF.